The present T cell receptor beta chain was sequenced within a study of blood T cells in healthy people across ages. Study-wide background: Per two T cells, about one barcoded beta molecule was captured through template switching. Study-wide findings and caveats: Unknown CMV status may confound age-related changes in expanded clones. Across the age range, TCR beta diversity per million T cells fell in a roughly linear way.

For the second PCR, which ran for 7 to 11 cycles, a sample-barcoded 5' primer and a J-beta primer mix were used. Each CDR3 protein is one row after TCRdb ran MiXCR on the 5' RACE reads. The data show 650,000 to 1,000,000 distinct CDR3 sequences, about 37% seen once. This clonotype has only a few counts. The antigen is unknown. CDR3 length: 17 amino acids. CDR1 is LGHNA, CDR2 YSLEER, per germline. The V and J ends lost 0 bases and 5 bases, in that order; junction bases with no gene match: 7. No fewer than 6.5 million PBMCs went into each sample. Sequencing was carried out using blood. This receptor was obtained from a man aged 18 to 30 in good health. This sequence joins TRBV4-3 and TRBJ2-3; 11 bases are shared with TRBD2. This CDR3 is CASSQDGVAGGQDTQYF. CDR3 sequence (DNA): TGCGCCAGCAGCCAAGATGGGGTAGCGGGGGGGCAAGATACGCAGTATTTT.